Detailed here is one T cell receptor (beta chain). Its antigen has not been determined. The sample holds no much larger clone one base away, and base qualities are not on file. The data derive from a study of blood T cell repertoires in COVID-19 (dated by TCRdb to about 2020). For the study in its entirety: Collaborator samples came from the United States, Italy and Spain and covered acute and convalescent phases of COVID-19. The prospective study material was composed of cDNA or gDNA derived from T cells, B-cell-depleted T cells, or PBMCs. Deeply sampled blood TCRbeta repertoires from subjects exposed to, actively infected with, or recovered from COVID-19 were included in the dataset. The repertoires were made available in a free public database intended to serve as a resource for research on the immune response to SARS-CoV-2. Samples were obtained from the ongoing ImmuneRACE study (first 160 participants) and from 1,254 subjects provided by 6 global collaborators. Nearly every sample came with metadata listing a de-identified subject ID, COVID-19 status, age in years and sex. Where HLA class I and class II types were available, the types were taken from metadata supplied by the sample provider, not from assay-based typing.

TCRbeta CDR3 regions were amplified from genomic DNA by means of the immunoSEQ Assay, a bias-controlled multiplex PCR. The published analysis was carried out like this. The number of nucleated cells in each sample was estimated from the amplification of reference gene primers within the assay. To quantify the absolute abundance of each unique TCRbeta CDR3 rearrangement, sequence reads were collapsed and filtered. Productive Simpson clonality was computed per sample as the square root of Simpson's diversity index over productive rearrangements. TCRdb carries this immuneACCESS record with in-frame sequences only. Its versions omit some clonotypes, under half of them owing to an unresolved V gene in the studies checked, with the rest unexplained. V and J calls and clone size come straight from that table; D and trimming were deduced from the DNA. For this sample there are over 350,000 clones; 90% to 95% appear just once. The ten largest make up roughly 0.9% of the sample.

Participants in the prospective study were aged about 18 to 89 years, lived in under 30 United States geographic areas, and enrolled through a virtual design. Cohort assignment in the prospective study relied on participant-reported clinical history from a screening survey and a study questionnaire. Exposed participants had been in contact with someone with a PCR-confirmed or clinician-diagnosed COVID-19 case within 2 weeks of study entry. In the prospective study, mobile phlebotomists collected whole blood, serum and a nasopharyngeal or oropharyngeal swab from each participant. Prospective study participants could optionally give additional blood draws and questionnaires over a roughly two-month period. Before DNA extraction, blood samples from the prospective study were shipped at room temperature or frozen. The research as a whole found: The quantity of clinical and demographic metadata differed by source and by participant and was supplied without curation.

Cut back by 4 bases and 3 bases, the V and J ends lie 13 bases apart. Inclusive of the bounding cysteine and phenylalanine, the CDR3 is 15 residues long. Here the CDR3 DNA is all that survives: 45 bases in frame from base 1. Looking up the germline V gene (reference sequence) yields CDR1 MNHEY and CDR2 SMNVEV. Material: PBMCs or T cells enriched from blood (not recorded which). Recombination connected TRBV27 to TRBJ1-5; TRBD1 is a weak D gene call, 6 bases matching. The receptor was isolated from a woman in her forties who had been exposed to COVID-19. Here the CDR3 is given as CASSSNRELNQPQHF. The nucleotides are TGTGCCAGCAGTTCGAACAGGGAACTCAATCAGCCCCAGCATTTT.